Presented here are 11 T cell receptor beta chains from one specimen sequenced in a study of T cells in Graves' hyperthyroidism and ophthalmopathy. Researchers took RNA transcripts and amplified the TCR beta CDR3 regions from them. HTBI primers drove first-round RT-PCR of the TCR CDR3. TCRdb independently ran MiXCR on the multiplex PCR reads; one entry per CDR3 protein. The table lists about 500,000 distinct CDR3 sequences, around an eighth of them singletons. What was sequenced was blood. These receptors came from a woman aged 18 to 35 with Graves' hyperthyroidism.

Here the CDR3 DNA reads TGTGCCAGCAGCCTCTTGTTCGGGGGGCAAGAGACCCAGTACTTC. Amino acids: CASSLLFGGQETQYF. This sequence joins TRBV9 and TRBJ2-5; 7 nucleotides agree with TRBD2. Germline assignment: CDR1 SGDLS and CDR2 YYNGEE. The trim removed 4 bases at V and 2 bases at J, leaving 8 bases unmatched. There are 15 residues in the CDR3.

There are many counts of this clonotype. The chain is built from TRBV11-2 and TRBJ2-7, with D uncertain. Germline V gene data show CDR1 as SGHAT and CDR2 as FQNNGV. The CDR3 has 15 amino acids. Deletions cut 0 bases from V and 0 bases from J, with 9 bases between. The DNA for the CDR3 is TGTGCCAGCAGCTTAGATCAGAGGCACTCCTACGAGCAGTACTTC. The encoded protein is CASSLDQRHSYEQYF.

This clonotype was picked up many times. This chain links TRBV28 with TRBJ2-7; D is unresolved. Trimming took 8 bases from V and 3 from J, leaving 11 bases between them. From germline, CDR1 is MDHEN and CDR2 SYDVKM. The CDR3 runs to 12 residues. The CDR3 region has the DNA TGTGCCAGCGAGTCAGTCCACTACGAGCAGTACTTC. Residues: CASESVHYEQYF.

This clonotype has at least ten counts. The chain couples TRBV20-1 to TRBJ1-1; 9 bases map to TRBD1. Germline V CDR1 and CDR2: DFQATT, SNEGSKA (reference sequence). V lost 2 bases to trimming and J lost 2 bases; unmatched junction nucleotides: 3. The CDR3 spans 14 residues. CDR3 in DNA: TGCAGTGCTAGATTGGGACAGGGAAACACTGAAGCTTTCTTT. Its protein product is CSARLGQGNTEAFF.

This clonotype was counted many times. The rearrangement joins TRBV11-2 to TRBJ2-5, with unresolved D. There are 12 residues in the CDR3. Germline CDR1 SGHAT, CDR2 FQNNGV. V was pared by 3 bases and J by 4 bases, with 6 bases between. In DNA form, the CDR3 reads TGTGCCAGCAGCTTGGTTGCAGAGACCCAGTACTTC. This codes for CASSLVAETQYF. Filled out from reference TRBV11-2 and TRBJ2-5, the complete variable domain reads EAGVAQSPRYKIIEKRQSVAFWCNPISGHATLYWYQQILGQGPKLLIQFQNNGVVDDSQLPKDRFSAERLKGVDSTLKIQPAKLEDSAVYLCASSLVAETQYFGPGTRLLVL.

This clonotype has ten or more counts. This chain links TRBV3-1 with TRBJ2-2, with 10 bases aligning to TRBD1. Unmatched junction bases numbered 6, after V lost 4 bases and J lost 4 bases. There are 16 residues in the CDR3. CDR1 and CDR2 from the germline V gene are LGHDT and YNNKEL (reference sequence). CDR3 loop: CASSPTRTGGTGELFF. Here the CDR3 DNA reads TGTGCCAGCAGCCCGACACGGACAGGGGGCACCGGGGAGCTGTTTTTT.

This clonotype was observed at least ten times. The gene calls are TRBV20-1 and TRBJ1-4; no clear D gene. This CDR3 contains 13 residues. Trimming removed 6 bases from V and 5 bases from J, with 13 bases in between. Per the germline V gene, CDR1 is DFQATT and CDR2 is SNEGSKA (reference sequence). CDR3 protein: CSAIGSPNEKLFF. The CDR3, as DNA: TGCAGTGCCATCGGTAGCCCCAATGAAAAACTGTTTTTT.

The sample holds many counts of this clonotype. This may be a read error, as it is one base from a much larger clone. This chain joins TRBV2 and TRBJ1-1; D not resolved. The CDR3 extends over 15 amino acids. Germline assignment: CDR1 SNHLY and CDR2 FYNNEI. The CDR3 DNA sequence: TGTGCCAGCAGTGAATACGGAGGCCTGAACACTGAAGTTTTCTTT. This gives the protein CASSEYGGLNTEVFF.

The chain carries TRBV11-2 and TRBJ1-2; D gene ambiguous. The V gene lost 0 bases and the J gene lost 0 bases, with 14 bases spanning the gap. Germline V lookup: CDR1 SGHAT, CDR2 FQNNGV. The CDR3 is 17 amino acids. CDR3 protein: CASSLDRRQVANYGYTF. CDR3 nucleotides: TGTGCCAGCAGCTTAGATCGGAGGCAGGTAGCTAACTATGGCTACACCTTC.

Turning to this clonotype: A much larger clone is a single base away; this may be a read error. The chain's CDR3 is CVSSSPIGQGQGNTIYF. In nucleotides, the CDR3 is TGTGTCAGCAGTTCCCCGATCGGACAGGGTCAAGGAAACACCATATATTTT. The chain carries TRBV12-3 or TRBV12-4 and TRBJ1-3; 8 bases are shared with TRBD1. The CDR3 is 17 residues long.

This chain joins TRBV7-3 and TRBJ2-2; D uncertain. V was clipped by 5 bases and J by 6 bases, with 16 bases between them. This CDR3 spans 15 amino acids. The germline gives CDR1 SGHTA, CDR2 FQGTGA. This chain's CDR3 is CASSQSGPSPGELFF. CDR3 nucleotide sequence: TGTGCCAGCAGCCAATCCGGGCCCTCACCCGGGGAGCTGTTTTTT.